This TCR beta chain was captured in a study of T cell repertoires in cytomegalovirus infection (dated by TCRdb to between 2018 and 2021). Notes on the research overall: Donor HLA type was relevant to the analysis, as public TCR beta signatures indicated carriage of CMV infection together with the matching HLA type. Broad study findings and their caveats: In both this cohort and an independent cohort of approximately 350 donors, the cumulative frequency of public TCR beta family members distinguished carriers of CMV infection plus the relevant HLA type. The ex vivo response was dominated by HLA-C-restricted CMV-specific TCR beta clonotypes, which also provided the single most frequent clonotype in two of eight donors.

This clonotype was detected only a few times. This clone's antigen is unknown. The input lacks base qualities; no much larger clone sits a single base away. V is shortened by 1 base, J by 0 bases, and the region joining them spans 12 bases. From its cysteine to its phenylalanine, the CDR3 spans 17 amino acids. Only the CDR3 portion is preserved as DNA: 51 bases, with reading frame beginning at the first base. CDR1 and CDR2 were assigned from the germline V gene as SGHAT and FQNNGV. Data came from an Illumina HiSeq 1500. In TCRdb, the public reads were trimmed at Q25 with fastp and aligned with MiXCR, with productive beta chains retained. Rows with one shared CDR3 protein collapse into an entry with the most common genes and DNA. The sample data list some 400,000 distinct CDR3 sequences, and approximately 33% of these were observed just once. The top ten clones comprise roughly an eighth of the sample.

The rearrangement combines TRBV11-2 with TRBJ1-4, with a tentative D gene TRBD1 over 5 matching bases. The source is a human donor in good health (CMV status not recorded). Some clones in this sample may be carry-over from other donors' samples. Sequencing was carried out using PBMCs. The nucleotide sequence reads TGTGCCAGCAGCTTAGTGGGACTGATAACAACTAATGAAAAACTGTTTTTT. Its amino acids are CASSLVGLITTNEKLFF. The full variable domain, with segments outside the CDR3 supplied by the reference TRBV11-2 and TRBJ1-4 proteins, appears as EAGVAQSPRYKIIEKRQSVAFWCNPISGHATLYWYQQILGQGPKLLIQFQNNGVVDDSQLPKDRFSAERLKGVDSTLKIQPAKLEDSAVYLCASSLVGLITTNEKLFFGSGTQLSVL.